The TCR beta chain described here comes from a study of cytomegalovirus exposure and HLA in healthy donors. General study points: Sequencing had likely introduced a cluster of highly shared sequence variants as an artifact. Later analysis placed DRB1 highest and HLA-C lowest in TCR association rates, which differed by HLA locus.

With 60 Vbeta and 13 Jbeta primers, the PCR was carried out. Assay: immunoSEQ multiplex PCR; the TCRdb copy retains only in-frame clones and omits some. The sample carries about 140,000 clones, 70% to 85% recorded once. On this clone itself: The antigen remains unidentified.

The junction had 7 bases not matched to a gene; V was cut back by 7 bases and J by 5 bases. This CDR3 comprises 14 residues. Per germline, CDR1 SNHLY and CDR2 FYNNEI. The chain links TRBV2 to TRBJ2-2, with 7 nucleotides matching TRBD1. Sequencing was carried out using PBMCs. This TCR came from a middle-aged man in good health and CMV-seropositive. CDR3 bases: TGTGCCAGCAAAAGAGGGGGCGAAACCGGGGAGCTGTTTTTT. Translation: CASKRGGETGELFF.